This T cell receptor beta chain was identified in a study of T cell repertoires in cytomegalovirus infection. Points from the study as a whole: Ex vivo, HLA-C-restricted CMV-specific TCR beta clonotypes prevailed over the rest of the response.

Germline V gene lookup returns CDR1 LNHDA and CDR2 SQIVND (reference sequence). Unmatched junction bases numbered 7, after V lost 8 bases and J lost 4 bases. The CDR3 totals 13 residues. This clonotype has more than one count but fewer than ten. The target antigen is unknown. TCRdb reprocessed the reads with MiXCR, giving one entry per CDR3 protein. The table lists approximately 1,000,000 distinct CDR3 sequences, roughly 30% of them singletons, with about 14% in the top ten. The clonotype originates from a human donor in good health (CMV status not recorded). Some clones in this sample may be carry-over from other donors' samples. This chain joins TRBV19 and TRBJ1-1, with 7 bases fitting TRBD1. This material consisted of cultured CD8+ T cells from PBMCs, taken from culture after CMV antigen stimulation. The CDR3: CASLEGATTEAFF. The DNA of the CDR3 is TGTGCCAGTTTGGAGGGGGCGACCACTGAAGCTTTCTTT.